This T cell receptor beta chain was recorded in a study of T-cell reconstitution after alpha-beta-depleted transplantation in children. CDR1 MNHEY and CDR2 SMNVEV come from the germline V gene (reference sequence). V was shortened by 1 base and J by 0 bases, with 15 bases between the two germline ends. This CDR3 is 17 amino acids long. Construction of the TCRbeta library involved unique molecular identifiers. TCRdb called the PCR reads again in MiXCR, with one record for every CDR3 protein. The sample records 550,000 to 600,000 distinct CDR3 sequences, roughly 23% being singletons. The rearrangement joins TRBV27 to TRBJ1-1, with D unclear. This clonotype was obtained from a boy in the first two years of life who had a stem cell transplant for acute myeloid leukemia, so the T cells may come from the graft donor. Sample: PBMCs, mostly from graft donor cells, taken 360 days after TCRalphabeta/CD19-depleted stem cell transplant. CDR3 protein: CASSLWGSAAMNTEAFF. The DNA for the CDR3 is TGTGCCAGCAGTTTATGGGGAAGCGCCGCGATGAACACTGAAGCTTTCTTT.